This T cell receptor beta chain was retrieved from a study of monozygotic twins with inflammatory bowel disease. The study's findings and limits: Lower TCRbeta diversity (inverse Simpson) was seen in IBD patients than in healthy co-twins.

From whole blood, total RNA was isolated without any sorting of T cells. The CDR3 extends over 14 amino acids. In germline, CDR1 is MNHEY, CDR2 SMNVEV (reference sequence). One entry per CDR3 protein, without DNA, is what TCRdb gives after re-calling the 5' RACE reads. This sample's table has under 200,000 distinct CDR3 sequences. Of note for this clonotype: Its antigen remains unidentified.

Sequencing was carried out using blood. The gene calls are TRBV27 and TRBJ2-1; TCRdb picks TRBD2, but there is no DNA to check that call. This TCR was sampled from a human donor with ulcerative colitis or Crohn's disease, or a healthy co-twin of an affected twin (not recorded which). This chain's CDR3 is CASSLRGTSGEQFF.